The rows below give T cell receptor beta chains drawn from one sample of a study of Tregs in tolerant kidney transplant recipients. The antigens of these receptors remain unknown. Here immunoSEQ multiplex PCR was the method, and the copy in TCRdb shows in-frame clones only, minus some. This sample yields 4,000 or so clones, of which approximately 50% are seen a single time; approximately 4% belongs to the top ten. The sequencing sample was made of CD8+ T cells from blood cultured with allogeneic cells. The receptors were sampled from a human donor in good health. Each CDR3 is given with its conserved first and last residue. Fields, in order: CDR3 DNA, CDR3 protein, clone size, J gene, V gene, D gene. The D gene is left open where the match is weak. Size tells how often a clone was seen (once, few, many) or the class of an expanded clone, and some rows leave it out.

CDR3 DNA: TGTGCCAGCAGCGTCGGGGCCAGCTATCAGCCCCAGCATTTT
CDR3 protein: CASSVGASYQPQHF
clone size: NA
J gene: TRBJ1-5
V gene: TRBV9
D gene: NA

CDR3 DNA: TGTGCCAGTAGCGGGGACCCCTTCTCTGGAAACACCATATATTTT
CDR3 protein: CASSGDPFSGNTIYF
clone size: NA
J gene: TRBJ1-3
V gene: TRBV19
D gene: NA

CDR3 DNA: TGTGCCAGCAGCTATACAGGGGGCCCAGACGAGCAGTACTTC
CDR3 protein: CASSYTGGPDEQYF
clone size: NA
J gene: TRBJ2-7
V gene: TRBV5-8
D gene: TRBD1

CDR3 DNA: TGTGCCAGCAGCTTAGGCGATAATACGCAGTATTTT
CDR3 protein: CASSLGDNTQYF
clone size: few
J gene: TRBJ2-3
V gene: TRBV7-9
D gene: NA

CDR3 DNA: TGTGCCAGCACCTTGCCCCTCCCGAGCGCTTTCTTT
CDR3 protein: CASTLPLPSAFF
clone size: NA
J gene: TRBJ1-1
V gene: TRBV2
D gene: NA

CDR3 DNA: TGTGCCAGCAGCACGACAGGCTACAATGAGCAGTTCTTC
CDR3 protein: CASSTTGYNEQFF
clone size: NA
J gene: TRBJ2-1
V gene: TRBV7-8
D gene: NA

CDR3 DNA: TGTGCCATCAGTGAGCCGGGACAGGGATTTTACGAGCAGTACTTC
CDR3 protein: CAISEPGQGFYEQYF
clone size: NA
J gene: TRBJ2-7
V gene: TRBV10-3
D gene: TRBD1

CDR3 DNA: TGTGCCAGCAGCCACCAGGGACAGGGGAGGAATGAGCAGTTCTTC
CDR3 protein: CASSHQGQGRNEQFF
clone size: NA
J gene: TRBJ2-1
V gene: TRBV7-9
D gene: TRBD1

CDR3 DNA: TGTGCCAGCAGTTATAGTCCAGCCGGGGACGAAGCTTTCTTT
CDR3 protein: CASSYSPAGDEAFF
clone size: NA
J gene: TRBJ1-1
V gene: TRBV6-5
D gene: NA

CDR3 DNA: TGTGCCAGCAGCGTAGGCCATGAGCAGTTCTTC
CDR3 protein: CASSVGHEQFF
clone size: NA
J gene: TRBJ2-1
V gene: TRBV9
D gene: NA

CDR3 DNA: TGCGCCAGCAGCCAAGTAGGGGGCCTCTCCTACGAGCAGTACTTC
CDR3 protein: CASSQVGGLSYEQYF
clone size: NA
J gene: TRBJ2-7
V gene: TRBV4-1
D gene: TRBD1

CDR3 DNA: TGCGCCAGCAGGGAGGGGTCCTACGAGCAGTACTTC
CDR3 protein: CASREGSYEQYF
clone size: few
J gene: TRBJ2-7
V gene: TRBV5-1
D gene: NA

CDR3 DNA: TGTGCCAGCAGTTTTACCAGTAGCTCCTACGAGCAGTACTTC
CDR3 protein: CASSFTSSSYEQYF
clone size: NA
J gene: TRBJ2-7
V gene: TRBV6-5
D gene: NA

CDR3 DNA: TGTGCCAGCAGCCAAGGCCAAGGCAGACCTTACGAGCAGTACTTC
CDR3 protein: CASSQGQGRPYEQYF
clone size: few
J gene: TRBJ2-7
V gene: TRBV14
D gene: NA

CDR3 DNA: TGTGCCAGCATGACCAGGACTAGCGGCCCCTACGAGCAGTACTTC
CDR3 protein: CASMTRTSGPYEQYF
clone size: NA
J gene: TRBJ2-7
V gene: TRBV6-1
D gene: TRBD2

CDR3 DNA: TGTGCCAGCAGGCAGGGAATGAATTCACCCCTCCACTTT
CDR3 protein: CASRQGMNSPLHF
clone size: NA
J gene: TRBJ1-6
V gene: TRBV27
D gene: NA

CDR3 DNA: TGTGCCGCTGGACGCACCGGACAGCACAATTCACCCCTCCACTTT
CDR3 protein: CAAGRTGQHNSPLHF
clone size: NA
J gene: TRBJ1-6
V gene: TRBV10-3
D gene: NA

CDR3 DNA: TGCGCCAGCAGCTTGGAGGGGGGCGGGTCAGATACGCAGTATTTT
CDR3 protein: CASSLEGGGSDTQYF
clone size: NA
J gene: TRBJ2-3
V gene: TRBV5-1
D gene: NA

CDR3 DNA: TGCGCCAGCAGCCAGGGAGCTGGAAACACCATATATTTT
CDR3 protein: CASSQGAGNTIYF
clone size: NA
J gene: TRBJ1-3
V gene: TRBV4-1
D gene: NA

CDR3 DNA: TGCGCCAGCAGCTTGGGTCGGCAGGGGCTGGGAAATTCACCCCTCCACTTT
CDR3 protein: CASSLGRQGLGNSPLHF
clone size: NA
J gene: TRBJ1-6
V gene: TRBV5-1
D gene: NA

CDR3 DNA: TGTGCCAGCGGCCTCGGGACAGGGTACGAAAAACTGTTTTTT
CDR3 protein: CASGLGTGYEKLFF
clone size: NA
J gene: TRBJ1-4
V gene: TRBV27
D gene: TRBD1

CDR3 DNA: TGTGCCAGCAGCTCGGATTCCTACGAGCAGTACTTC
CDR3 protein: CASSSDSYEQYF
clone size: NA
J gene: TRBJ2-7
V gene: TRBV11-3
D gene: NA

CDR3 DNA: TGTGCCACCAGACAGATTCCGGGACTAGCACAAGAGACCCAGTACTTC
CDR3 protein: CATRQIPGLAQETQYF
clone size: NA
J gene: TRBJ2-5
V gene: TRBV15
D gene: TRBD2

CDR3 DNA: TGTGCCAGCAGCTCGGGGCGGGGCGGAGGCATTCAGTACTTC
CDR3 protein: CASSSGRGGGIQYF
clone size: few
J gene: TRBJ2-4
V gene: TRBV13
D gene: NA

CDR3 DNA: TGTGCCAGCAGCTTGGAGTGGGGCGAGCAGTACTTC
CDR3 protein: CASSLEWGEQYF
clone size: NA
J gene: TRBJ2-7
V gene: TRBV5-6
D gene: NA

CDR3 DNA: TGTGCCAGCAGTGAATGGAGAGGCCTCTCCTACGAGCAGTACTTC
CDR3 protein: CASSEWRGLSYEQYF
clone size: NA
J gene: TRBJ2-7
V gene: TRBV6-1
D gene: NA

CDR3 DNA: TGTGCCAGCAGTGAAGGCAGGGGATGGGACATTCAGTACTTC
CDR3 protein: CASSEGRGWDIQYF
clone size: few
J gene: TRBJ2-4
V gene: TRBV2
D gene: NA

CDR3 DNA: TGTGCCAGCACCCCAGGGTGGCAGGCCGGCTCCTACGAGCAGTACTTC
CDR3 protein: CASTPGWQAGSYEQYF
clone size: few
J gene: TRBJ2-7
V gene: TRBV9
D gene: NA

CDR3 DNA: TGCGCCAGCAGCTCCGGGACAGGGGGCCTTCAGCCCCAGCATTTT
CDR3 protein: CASSSGTGGLQPQHF
clone size: few
J gene: TRBJ1-5
V gene: TRBV10-2
D gene: TRBD1

CDR3 DNA: TGTGCCAGTAGTATGGGGACAGGACCCTACGAGCAGTACTTC
CDR3 protein: CASSMGTGPYEQYF
clone size: NA
J gene: TRBJ2-7
V gene: TRBV19
D gene: TRBD1

CDR3 DNA: TGTGCCAGCACCCTCGTTGGCGGGAGCGATACGCAGTATTTT
CDR3 protein: CASTLVGGSDTQYF
clone size: NA
J gene: TRBJ2-3
V gene: TRBV27
D gene: TRBD2

CDR3 DNA: TGTGCCAGCAGTTATGGAGGGGGCTACAATGAGCAGTTCTTC
CDR3 protein: CASSYGGGYNEQFF
clone size: NA
J gene: TRBJ2-1
V gene: TRBV6-5
D gene: NA

CDR3 DNA: TGTGCCAGCAGCGAAGGGACGGGGGTGCAGCCCGAAGCTTTCTTT
CDR3 protein: CASSEGTGVQPEAFF
clone size: few
J gene: TRBJ1-1
V gene: TRBV9
D gene: NA

CDR3 DNA: TGTGCCAGCAGCTTATTTGCTGAAGCTTTCTTT
CDR3 protein: CASSLFAEAFF
clone size: large
J gene: TRBJ1-1
V gene: TRBV11-2
D gene: NA

CDR3 DNA: TGTGCCAGCAGCTCATCAGGAGCTTTCTCTGGAAACACCATATATTTT
CDR3 protein: CASSSSGAFSGNTIYF
clone size: NA
J gene: TRBJ1-3
V gene: TRBV11-2
D gene: NA

CDR3 DNA: TGCAGCGTTGAAGGCGCAGGGCCCTATGGCTACACCTTC
CDR3 protein: CSVEGAGPYGYTF
clone size: NA
J gene: TRBJ1-2
V gene: TRBV29-1
D gene: NA

CDR3 DNA: TGCAGCGTTGATCCAGGGGGCAATGGCTACACCTTC
CDR3 protein: CSVDPGGNGYTF
clone size: NA
J gene: TRBJ1-2
V gene: TRBV29-1
D gene: TRBD1

CDR3 DNA: TGTGCCAGCAGTGAAGCTTGGGGGTTGGGGAATGAGCAGTTCTTC
CDR3 protein: CASSEAWGLGNEQFF
clone size: NA
J gene: TRBJ2-1
V gene: TRBV2
D gene: NA

CDR3 DNA: TGTGCCAGCAGTTACTCGGAGGGATACAATGAGCAGTTCTTC
CDR3 protein: CASSYSEGYNEQFF
clone size: NA
J gene: TRBJ2-1
V gene: TRBV6-5
D gene: NA

CDR3 DNA: TGTGCCAGCAGCGAGCCTTTGCCGACAGGGACTGAAGCTTTCTTT
CDR3 protein: CASSEPLPTGTEAFF
clone size: NA
J gene: TRBJ1-1
V gene: TRBV9
D gene: TRBD1

CDR3 DNA: TGTGCCAGTAGTATAATGACAGGGGGATACAATGAGCAGTTCTTC
CDR3 protein: CASSIMTGGYNEQFF
clone size: few
J gene: TRBJ2-1
V gene: TRBV19
D gene: TRBD1